The table lists the clone carrying this TCR beta chain with a few counts. Its cognate antigen is unknown. The data stem from a study of CD8+CD57+ T cells in acquired aplastic anemia. On the study more broadly: DNA from sorted CD4+ and CD8+ cells averaged approximately 3.2 ug.

This CDR3 is 14 amino acids long. Deletions cut 4 bases from V and 7 bases from J, with 15 bases between. Germline CDR1 and CDR2: MNHEY and SVGAGI. Points from the study as a whole: Shared by patients and controls, around 27 CD8+ CDR3s were abundant in patients. A significant difference in CD8+ Simpson's diversity between patients and controls was not found.

Template material for TCR beta VDJ and CDR3 profiling consisted of genomic DNA. TCRdb recomputed calls from the reads with MiXCR, one row per CDR3 protein. This table holds about half a million distinct CDR3 sequences, about a third found once. Patients who underwent sequencing had shown CD8+CD57+ cell expansion by flow cytometry. No patient had been given any therapy when blood was sampled. The sequence came from a human donor with aplastic anemia. The rearrangement joins TRBV6-5 to TRBJ2-3; D tentatively reads TRBD1 or TRBD2 (6 bases each). What was sequenced was sorted CD4+, CD8+, or CD8+CD57+ T cells (not recorded which) from PBMCs. CDR3 region: CASSSRGAPHTQYF. DNA of the CDR3: TGTGCCAGCAGTTCAAGGGGGGCACCCCATACGCAGTATTTT.